The sequence of this T cell receptor beta chain was determined in a study of identical twins. Overall study findings and caveats: Fewer insertions marked abundant cord blood beta clonotypes; young adult naive trended weakly, memory not at all.

TCRdb re-analysed the 5' RACE reads in MiXCR, keeping a single row per CDR3 protein. The data contain 500,000 or so distinct CDR3 sequences, roughly 21% of them singletons. With regard to this clonotype: What it binds is unknown.

These sequences were also reported in another study, on T cells expressing NK-cell markers.

The sequencing sample was made of CD4+ T cells sorted from blood. This clonotype was sampled from a young woman in good health.

The CDR3 sequence: CASSLLTSLYNEQFF. The DNA for the CDR3 is TGTGCCAGCAGCTTACTGACTTCCCTCTACAATGAGCAGTTCTTC. V and J are TRBV7-2 and TRBJ2-1; D gene ambiguous. CDR1 SGHTA and CDR2 FQGNSA come from the germline V gene. V gave up 2 bases and J gave up 3 bases, with 11 bases separating them. The CDR3 is 15 amino acids.